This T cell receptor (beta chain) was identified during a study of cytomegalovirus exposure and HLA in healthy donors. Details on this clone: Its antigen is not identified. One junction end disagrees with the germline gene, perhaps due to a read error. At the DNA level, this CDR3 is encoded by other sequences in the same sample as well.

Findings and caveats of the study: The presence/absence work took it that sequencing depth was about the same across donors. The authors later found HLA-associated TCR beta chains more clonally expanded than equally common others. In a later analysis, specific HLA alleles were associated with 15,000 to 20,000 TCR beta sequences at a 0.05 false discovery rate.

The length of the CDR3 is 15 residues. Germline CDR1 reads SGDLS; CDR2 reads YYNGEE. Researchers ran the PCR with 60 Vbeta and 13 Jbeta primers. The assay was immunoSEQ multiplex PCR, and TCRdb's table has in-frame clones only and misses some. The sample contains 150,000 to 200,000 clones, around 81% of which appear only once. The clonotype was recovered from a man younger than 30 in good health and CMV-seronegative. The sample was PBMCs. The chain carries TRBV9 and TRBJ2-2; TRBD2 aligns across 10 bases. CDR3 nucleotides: TGTGCCAGCAGCGCAGCGGGAGGGCTCACCGGGGAACTGTTTTTT. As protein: CASSAAGGLTGELFF.